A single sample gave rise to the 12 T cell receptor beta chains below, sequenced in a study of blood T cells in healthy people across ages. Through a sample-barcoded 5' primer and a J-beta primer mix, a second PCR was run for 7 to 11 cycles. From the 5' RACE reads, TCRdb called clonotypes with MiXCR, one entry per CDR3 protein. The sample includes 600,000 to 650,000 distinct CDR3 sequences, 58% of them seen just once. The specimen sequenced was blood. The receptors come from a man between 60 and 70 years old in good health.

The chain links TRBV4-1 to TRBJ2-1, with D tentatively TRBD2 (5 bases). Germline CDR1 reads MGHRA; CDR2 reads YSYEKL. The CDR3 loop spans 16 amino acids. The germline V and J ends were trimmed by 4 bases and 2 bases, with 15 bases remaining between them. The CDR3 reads CASSRDPGSAYNEQFF. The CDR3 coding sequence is TGCGCCAGCAGCCGTGATCCGGGGAGCGCCTACAATGAGCAGTTCTTC.

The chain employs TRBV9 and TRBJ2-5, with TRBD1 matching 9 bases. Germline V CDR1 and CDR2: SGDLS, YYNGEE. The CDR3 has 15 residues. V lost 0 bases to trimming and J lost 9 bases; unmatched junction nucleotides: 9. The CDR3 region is CASSVGGTGMEAQYF. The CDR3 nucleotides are TGTGCCAGCAGCGTAGGGGGGACAGGGATGGAGGCCCAGTACTTC.

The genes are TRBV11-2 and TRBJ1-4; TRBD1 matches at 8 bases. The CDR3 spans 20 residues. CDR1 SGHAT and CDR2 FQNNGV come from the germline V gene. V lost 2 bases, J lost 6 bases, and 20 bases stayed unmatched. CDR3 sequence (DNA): TGTGCCAGCAGCTTACGAGCGAGACAGGGGTATTCCGGGTCTGATGAAAAACTGTTTTTT. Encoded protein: CASSLRARQGYSGSDEKLFF.

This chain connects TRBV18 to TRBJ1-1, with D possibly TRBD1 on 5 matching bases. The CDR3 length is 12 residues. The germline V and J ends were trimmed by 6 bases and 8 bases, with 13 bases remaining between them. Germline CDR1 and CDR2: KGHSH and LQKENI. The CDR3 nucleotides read TGTGCCAGCTCGCCTGGGGACGGCGAAGCTTTCTTT. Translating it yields CASSPGDGEAFF.

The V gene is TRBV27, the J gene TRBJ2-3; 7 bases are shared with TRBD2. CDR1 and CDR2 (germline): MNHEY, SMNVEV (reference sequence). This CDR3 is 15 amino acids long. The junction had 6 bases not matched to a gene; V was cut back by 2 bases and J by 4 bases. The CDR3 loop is CASSLLAAAADTQYF. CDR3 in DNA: TGTGCCAGCAGTTTACTAGCGGCAGCAGCAGATACGCAGTATTTT.

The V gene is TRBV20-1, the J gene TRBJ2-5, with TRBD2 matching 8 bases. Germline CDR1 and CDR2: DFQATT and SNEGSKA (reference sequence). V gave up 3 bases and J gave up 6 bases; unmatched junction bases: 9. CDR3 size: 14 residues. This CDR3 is CSARGVRGDQTQYF. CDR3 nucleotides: TGCAGTGCTAGGGGCGTGCGGGGGGATCAGACCCAGTACTTC.

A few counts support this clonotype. Here the CDR3 DNA reads TGCAGCGCTAGCCGGGACCGATCCTTATACGAGCAGTACTTC. This gives the protein CSASRDRSLYEQYF. The chain employs TRBV29-1 and TRBJ2-7; D possibly matches TRBD1 or TRBD2 (5 bases each). The CDR3 consists of 14 residues. Germline V gene data show CDR1 as SQVTM and CDR2 as ANQGSEA. V was pared by 7 bases and J by 4 bases, with 20 bases between.

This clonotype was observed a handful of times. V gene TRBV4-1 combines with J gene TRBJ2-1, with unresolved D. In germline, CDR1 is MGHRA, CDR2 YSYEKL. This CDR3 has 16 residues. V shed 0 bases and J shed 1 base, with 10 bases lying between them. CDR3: CASSQDWAVSYNEQFF. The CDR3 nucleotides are TGCGCCAGCAGCCAAGATTGGGCAGTTTCCTACAATGAGCAGTTCTTC.

CDR3 DNA sequence: TGTGCCAGCAGCCAAACCCATGGACAGGCAGCTTTCTTT. Protein product: CASSQTHGQAAFF. The rearrangement joins TRBV12-3 or TRBV12-4 to TRBJ1-1; TRBD1 matches at 7 bases. CDR3 length: 13 residues. V dropped 6 bases and J dropped 10; count of bases not matched to a gene: 11.

CDR3 region: CAPTGGSGGKNIQYF. CDR3 coding DNA: TGTGCCCCCACTGGAGGGTCGGGGGGCAAAAACATTCAGTACTTC. The rearrangement uses TRBV28 and TRBJ2-4, with 7 bases aligning to TRBD2. There are 15 residues in the CDR3. V lost 11 bases, J lost 3 bases, and 13 bases stayed unmatched. CDR1 is MDHEN and CDR2 is SYDVKM in the germline V gene.

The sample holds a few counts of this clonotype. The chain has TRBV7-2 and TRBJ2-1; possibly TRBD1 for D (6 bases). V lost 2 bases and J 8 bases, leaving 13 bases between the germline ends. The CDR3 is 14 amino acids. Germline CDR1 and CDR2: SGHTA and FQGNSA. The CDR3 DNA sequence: TGTGCCAGCAGCTTAAACAGGGTACACGATGAGCAGTTCTTC. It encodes CASSLNRVHDEQFF.

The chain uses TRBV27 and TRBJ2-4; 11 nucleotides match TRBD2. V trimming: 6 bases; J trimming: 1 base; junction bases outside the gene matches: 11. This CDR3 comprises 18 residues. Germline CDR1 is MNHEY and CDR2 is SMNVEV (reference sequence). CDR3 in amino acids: CASSALLAGGPAKNIQYF. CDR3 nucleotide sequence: TGTGCCAGCAGCGCTCTGCTAGCGGGGGGCCCGGCCAAAAACATTCAGTACTTC.